The entry that follows covers one T cell receptor (beta chain) sequence. Its matching antigen is unknown. This table comes from immunoSEQ multiplex PCR, and its TCRdb copy is limited to in-frame clones, with some not included. This table holds about 60,000 clones, about nine tenths found once. Intraepithelial lymphocytes and lamina propria lymphocytes were released through processing of graft tissue. This record belongs to a study of graft-versus-host responses after intestinal transplantation. Looking at the study overall: For approximately three years after anti-thymocyte globulin induction, all recipients took tacrolimus and steroids.

Study conclusions and caveats: GvH clones surfaced in recipient marrow, some emerging earlier in ileum or blood. Some patients had graft-donor T cell macrochimerism. In their allografts, the ratios of graft-versus-host to host-versus-graft T cell clones were high. Early post-transplant HvG declines showed an association with peak circulating GvH clone levels.

In germline, CDR1 is SGHRS, CDR2 YFSETQ. Trimming took off 6 bases at V and 0 bases at J, with 16 bases between the two ends. The CDR3 totals 16 residues. The chain is built from TRBV5-1 and TRBJ1-3; D is unclear. The sample consisted of ileum tissue, taken approximately 370 days after transplant. The receptor's source is a human patient who received an intestinal transplant, so some T cells may come from the graft donor. The chain's CDR3 is CASNSGEQFSGNTIYF. DNA of the CDR3: TGCGCCAGCAATTCGGGTGAACAGTTCTCTGGAAACACCATATATTTT.